This TCR beta chain was documented in a study of blood T cell repertoires in COVID-19. The assay was immunoSEQ multiplex PCR, and TCRdb's table has in-frame clones only and misses some. The table includes a few hundred thousand clones, 80% to 85% detected once. The germline V gene has CDR1 MGHRA and CDR2 YSYEKL. The CDR3 extends over 15 amino acids. Trimming at V came to 7 bases and at J to 5 bases, leaving 7 bases not matched to a gene. The sequence was collected from a man aged 35 to 55 who had been exposed to COVID-19. The chain joins TRBV4-1 to TRBJ2-5; 13 bases agree with TRBD2. Sequencing was performed on PBMCs or T cells enriched from blood (not recorded which). CDR3 loop: CASTPGTSGTETQYF. The CDR3 DNA follows: TGCGCCAGCACTCCCGGGACTAGCGGGACGGAGACCCAGTACTTC.